The 13 T cell receptor beta chains reported below all come from one sample, sequenced in a study of shared clonotypes between healthy human individuals. TCRdb's table, derived via immunoSEQ multiplex PCR, lists solely in-frame clones and lacks some. The sample shows more than 200,000 clones, under 80% of them seen only once. Source material: memory CD4+ T cells sorted from blood. Regarding subset: CD45RA-negative fraction. These receptors came from a man aged 30 to 45 in good health.

The chain combines TRBV6-5 with TRBJ2-7; 8 bases are shared with TRBD2. Germline V CDR1 and CDR2: MNHEY, SVGAGI. CDR3 length equals 13 residues. V gave up 5 bases and J gave up 3 bases; unmatched junction bases: 3. The CDR3 here is CASSPSGSYEQYF. The CDR3 nucleotides read TGTGCCAGCAGTCCGAGCGGGAGCTACGAGCAGTACTTC.

This chain links TRBV5-1 with TRBJ2-7; maybe TRBD1 (6 bases). V lost 2 bases and J lost 1, with 13 bases in between. CDR1 and CDR2 (germline): SGHRS, YFSETQ. The CDR3 is made up of 15 amino acids. CDR3 region: CASSLVFGQSYEQYF. The CDR3 coding sequence is TGCGCCAGCAGCTTAGTATTTGGACAGTCCTACGAGCAGTACTTC.

The rearrangement uses TRBV5-6 and TRBJ2-7; D is perhaps TRBD1 or TRBD2 (5 bases each). Trimming cost V 3 bases and J 5 bases, with 21 bases left between them. The CDR3 sequence is 16 residues long. Looked up from germline, CDR1 is SGHDT and CDR2 is YYEEEE. This CDR3 reads CASSWGWEIKVDEQYF. The DNA for the CDR3 is TGTGCCAGCAGCTGGGGCTGGGAGATAAAGGTGGACGAGCAGTACTTC.

The V call is TRBV7-9, the J call TRBJ1-5, with D possibly being TRBD1 (5 bases). CDR1 is SEHNR, CDR2 FQNEAQ, per germline (reference sequence). Trimming shortened V by 1 base and J by 0 bases, and 7 bases separated the two germline ends. The CDR3 contains 15 residues. The CDR3 spells CASSLEQDSNQPQHF. CDR3 bases: TGTGCCAGCAGCTTAGAACAGGATAGCAATCAGCCCCAGCATTTT.

The sample holds one count of this clone. The chain recombines TRBV7-2 with TRBJ2-2; D is possibly TRBD1 (5 bases). With 5 bases removed from V and 4 bases from J, the gap between germline ends came to 11 bases. CDR1 is SGHTA, CDR2 FQGNSA, per germline. The CDR3 is 14 residues long. CDR3 DNA sequence: TGTGCCAGCAGCGCCACAGGCTCCACCGGGGAGCTGTTTTTT. Translated, it gives CASSATGSTGELFF.

The rearrangement links TRBV7-6 to TRBJ2-5; possibly TRBD2 for D (6 bases). CDR1 and CDR2 from the germline V gene are SGHVS and FNYEAQ. Deletions cut 2 bases from V and 3 bases from J, with 13 bases between. The CDR3 loop spans 15 amino acids. The CDR3 is CASSLYGGGKETQYF. CDR3 coding DNA: TGTGCCAGCAGCTTATACGGGGGTGGCAAAGAGACCCAGTACTTC.

The chain couples TRBV7-7 to TRBJ2-2; D not certain. The CDR3 is 14 amino acids. The V and J ends lost 2 bases and 1 base respectively, with 5 bases between them. Germline CDR1 SSHAT, CDR2 FNYEAQ (reference sequence). CDR3 sequence reads: CASSLRLNTGELFF. The CDR3 region has the DNA TGTGCCAGCAGCTTAAGACTGAACACCGGGGAGCTGTTTTTT.

This chain joins TRBV6-1 and TRBJ2-7; 12 bases align to TRBD2. Losses at the gene ends were 2 bases for V and 2 bases for J; bases not matched to a gene: 4. Per the germline V gene, CDR1 is MNHNS and CDR2 is SASEGT. CDR3 length equals 16 residues. CDR3 region: CASSESRLAGAYEQYF. In nucleotides, the CDR3 is TGTGCCAGCAGTGAATCTCGACTAGCGGGAGCCTACGAGCAGTACTTC.

This chain joins TRBV11-2 and TRBJ2-1, with TRBD2 matching over 7 bases. Trimming took 4 bases from V and 1 from J; bases not matched to a gene: 13. This CDR3 region has 18 residues. Germline assignment: CDR1 SGHAT and CDR2 FQNNGV. The CDR3 loop is CASSSTSDKRRSYNEQFF. Here the CDR3 DNA reads TGTGCCAGCAGCTCCACTAGCGACAAAAGGAGATCCTACAATGAGCAGTTCTTC.

V is TRBV7-8 and J is TRBJ1-5, with D tentatively TRBD1 (5 bases). This CDR3 contains 13 residues. V lost 6 bases to trimming and J lost 4 bases, with 10 bases between them. Germline V gene data show CDR1 as SGHVS and CDR2 as FQNEAQ. The DNA for the CDR3 is TGTGCCAGCAGATTAACAGGAAATCAGCCCCAGCATTTT. Translating gives CASRLTGNQPQHF.

The V call is TRBV5-1, the J call TRBJ2-5, with 7 bases aligning to TRBD1. V trimming: 0 bases; J trimming: 5 bases; junction bases outside the gene matches: 10. The CDR3 is 16 amino acids. CDR1 and CDR2 (germline): SGHRS, YFSETQ. The CDR3 DNA reads TGCGCCAGCAGCTTGGGAGGGGGCCGTTTTAGTGAGACCCAGTACTTC. Translating gives CASSLGGGRFSETQYF.

This chain links TRBV4-2 with TRBJ1-2; D ambiguous. Trimming took off 3 bases at V and 4 bases at J, with 18 bases between the two ends. Germline CDR1 is LGHNA and CDR2 is YNFKEQ. The length of the CDR3 is 16 residues. The CDR3 DNA follows: TGTGCCAGCAGCCAGGATGTCACCCGCCGGGGCTATGGCTACACCTTC. This sequence encodes CASSQDVTRRGYGYTF.

The CDR3 region has the DNA TGTGCCACCGGCTCCTATAATTCACCCCTCCACTTT. Amino acids: CATGSYNSPLHF. The chain employs TRBV19 and TRBJ1-6; D is undetermined. With 10 bases removed from V and 0 bases from J, the gap between germline ends came to 4 bases. The CDR3 is made up of 12 amino acids. The V gene's germline CDR1 is LNHDA and CDR2 SQIVND (reference sequence).